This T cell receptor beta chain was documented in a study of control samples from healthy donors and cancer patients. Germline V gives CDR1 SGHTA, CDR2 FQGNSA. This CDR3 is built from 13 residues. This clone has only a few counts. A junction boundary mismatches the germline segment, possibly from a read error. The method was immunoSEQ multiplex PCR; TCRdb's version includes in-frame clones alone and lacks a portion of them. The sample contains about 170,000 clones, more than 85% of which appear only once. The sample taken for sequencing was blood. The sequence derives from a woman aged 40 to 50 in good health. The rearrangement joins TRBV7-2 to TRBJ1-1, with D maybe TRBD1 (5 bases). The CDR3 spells CASSVARVTEAFF. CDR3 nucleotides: TGTGCCAGCAGCGTAGCCAGGGTCACTGAAGCTTTCTTT.